This T cell receptor (beta chain) appears in the sequencing data of a study of blood T cell repertoires in COVID-19. CDR3 size: 15 residues. From germline, CDR1 is MNHEY and CDR2 SMNVEV (reference sequence). V was pared by 3 bases and J by 3 bases, with 7 bases of the junction left unmatched. Sequencing was performed with immunoSEQ multiplex PCR; in TCRdb, only in-frame clones are kept and a portion is missing. The table includes approximately 210,000 clones, around 83% detected once. The clonotype was recovered from a woman aged 45-65 years with acute or convalescent COVID-19. The sequenced sample consisted of peripheral blood. The chain uses TRBV27 and TRBJ2-7, with 8 bases identical to TRBD1. The CDR3 reads CASSFNGQGIYEQYF. The CDR3 nucleotides are TGTGCCAGCAGTTTTAATGGACAGGGAATCTACGAGCAGTACTTC.